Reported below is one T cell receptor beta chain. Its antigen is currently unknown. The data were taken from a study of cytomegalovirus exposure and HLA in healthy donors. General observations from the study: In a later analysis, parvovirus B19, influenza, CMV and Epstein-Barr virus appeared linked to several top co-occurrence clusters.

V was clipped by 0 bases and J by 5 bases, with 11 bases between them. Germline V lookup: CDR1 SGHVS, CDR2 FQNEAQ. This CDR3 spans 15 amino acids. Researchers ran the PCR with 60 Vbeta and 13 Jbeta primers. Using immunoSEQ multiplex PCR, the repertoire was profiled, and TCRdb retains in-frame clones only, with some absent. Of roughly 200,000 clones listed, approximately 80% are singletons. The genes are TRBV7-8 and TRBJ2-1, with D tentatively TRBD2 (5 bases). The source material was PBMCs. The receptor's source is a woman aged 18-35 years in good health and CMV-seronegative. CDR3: CASSLAGAPHNEQFF. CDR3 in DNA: TGTGCCAGCAGCTTAGCGGGAGCCCCCCACAATGAGCAGTTCTTC.